This T cell receptor beta chain appears in the sequencing data of a study of shared clonotypes between healthy human individuals. Every donor, a Caucasian adult, lived in Nashville, Tennessee. Per germline, CDR1 LNHDA and CDR2 SQIVND (reference sequence). Deletions cut 5 bases from V and 5 bases from J, with 10 bases between. The CDR3 extends over 13 amino acids. Sequencing used immunoSEQ multiplex PCR; TCRdb keeps in-frame clones, though not all of them. The sample shows approximately 1,500,000 clones, approximately 97% of them seen only once. This rearrangement joins TRBV19 to TRBJ2-1; D may be TRBD1 or TRBD2 (5 bases each). This TCR derives from a young man in good health. Material: naive CD4+ T cells sorted from blood. The subset is: CD45RA+ positively selected. CDR3 nucleotide sequence: TGTGCCAGTAGTTCGGGACCCGACAATGAGCAGTTCTTC. Translated, it gives CASSSGPDNEQFF.